The 20 T cell receptor beta chains presented below share a single source sample, sequenced in a study of cytomegalovirus exposure and HLA in healthy donors. 60 Vbeta and 13 Jbeta primers were used in PCR. The data were produced by immunoSEQ multiplex PCR, yet TCRdb's version contains in-frame clones alone and is incomplete. In the table there are 180,000 or so clones, 9.5% of which are singletons. Sequencing used PBMCs. The receptor source for this set is a woman in her twenties or thirties in good health and CMV-seropositive.

The chain joins TRBV6-5 to TRBJ1-1, with 8 nucleotides matching TRBD1. J lost 8 bases, V lost 2 bases, and 10 bases had no gene match. Germline V CDR1 and CDR2: MNHEY, SVGAGI. This CDR3 comprises 15 residues. CDR3 in amino acids: CASSYLTTGESEAFF. DNA for the CDR3: TGTGCCAGCAGTTACCTAACGACAGGGGAGAGCGAAGCTTTCTTT.

This clone was counted a few times. The chain has TRBV23-1 and TRBJ2-5; 8 nucleotides agree with TRBD2. TRBV23-1 is an ORF; its function is uncertain. Unmatched junction bases numbered 22, after V lost 4 bases and J lost 3 bases. CDR3 length: 20 residues. Written as DNA, the CDR3 is TGCGCCAGCAGTCGGGCCCTCAAATTACTAGCGGAGGGGTGGGAAGAGACCCAGTACTTC. Protein sequence: CASSRALKLLAEGWEETQYF.

V and J are TRBV6-1 and TRBJ1-1; 8 bases are shared with TRBD1. CDR1 and CDR2 from the germline V gene are MNHNS and SASEGT. V trimming: 6 bases; J trimming: 3 bases; junction bases outside the gene matches: 3. The CDR3 has 13 amino acids. The CDR3 protein is CASSTDRDTEAFF. The CDR3 bases are TGTGCCAGCAGCACGGACAGGGACACTGAAGCTTTCTTT.

This clone was counted a few times. This chain joins TRBV7-9 and TRBJ1-2; tentative D call: TRBD1 (6 bases). The V gene lost 1 base and the J gene lost 8 bases, with 8 bases spanning the gap. CDR1 is SEHNR, CDR2 FQNEAQ, per germline (reference sequence). The CDR3 extends over 12 amino acids. The CDR3 coding sequence is TGTGCCAGCAGCTTAGAGAGGGGGGGCTACACCTTC. Translation gives CASSLERGGYTF. Full variable domain (missing parts from reference TRBV7-9 and TRBJ1-2): DTGVSQNPRHKITKRGQNVTFRCDPISEHNRLYWYRQTLGQGPEFLTYFQNEAQLEKSRLLSDRFSAERPKGSFSTLEIQRTEQGDSAMYLCASSLERGGYTFGSGTRLTVV.

V usage is TRBV5-6 and J usage is TRBJ1-2; 8 nucleotides agree with TRBD1. Germline V gives CDR1 SGHDT, CDR2 YYEEEE. CDR3 length: 15 amino acids. V dropped 0 bases and J dropped 4; count of bases not matched to a gene: 5. The CDR3 region has the DNA TGTGCCAGCAGCTTGGGACAGGGGCTTGCCTATGGCTACACCTTC. As protein: CASSLGQGLAYGYTF.

The rearrangement uses TRBV7-8 and TRBJ1-1, with TRBD1 identical over 9 bases. The CDR3 spans 15 residues. Looked up from germline, CDR1 is SGHVS and CDR2 is FQNEAQ. The trim removed 3 bases at V and 3 bases at J, leaving 5 bases unmatched. CDR3 region: CASSLTGTGHTEAFF. For the CDR3, the DNA is TGTGCCAGCAGCTTGACCGGGACAGGGCACACTGAAGCTTTCTTT.

In regard to this clone: The same CDR3 is also encoded by other DNA sequences in this sample. This chain uses TRBV5-1 with TRBJ2-7, with 9 bases lining up with TRBD1. Germline V lookup: CDR1 SGHRS, CDR2 YFSETQ. With 0 bases clipped from V and 4 bases from J, the junction kept 2 bases outside the gene matches. The CDR3 totals 14 residues. The CDR3 loop is CASSLGGQGYEQYF. As DNA, the CDR3 is TGCGCCAGCAGCTTGGGGGGACAGGGTTACGAGCAGTACTTC.

This clone appeared a few times. J is TRBJ2-1 and V is TRBV11-3, with TRBD2 matching 8 bases. V gave up 5 bases and J gave up 3 bases; unmatched junction bases: 3. Germline CDR1 reads SGHNT; CDR2 reads YENEEA. This CDR3 is 14 amino acids long. The CDR3 nucleotides read TGTGCCAGCAGCCCCGGGACTAGCTACAATGAGCAGTTCTTC. This gives the protein CASSPGTSYNEQFF.

The chain has TRBV2 and TRBJ2-7, with D uncertain. Germline lookup yields CDR1 SNHLY and CDR2 FYNNEI. V shed 8 bases and J shed 2 bases, with 16 bases lying between them. This CDR3 region has 14 residues. This chain's CDR3 is CASLNTGGPYEQYF. The DNA of the CDR3 is TGTGCCAGCCTAAATACCGGCGGCCCCTACGAGCAGTACTTC.

The table lists this clone with a few counts. The chain is built from TRBV7-7 and TRBJ2-3; D might be TRBD1 (6 bases). The CDR3 length is 15 residues. Germline loops: CDR1 SSHAT, CDR2 FNYEAQ (reference sequence). V was pared by 1 base and J by 4 bases, with 12 bases between. CDR3 amino acids: CASSLGSRGADTQYF. The CDR3 coding sequence is TGTGCCAGCAGCTTAGGGAGCAGGGGCGCAGATACGCAGTATTTT.

V and J are TRBV7-8 and TRBJ1-1; D uncertain. The V and J ends lost 6 bases and 4 bases respectively, with 9 bases between them. The germline CDR1 and CDR2 sequences are SGHVS and FQNEAQ. The CDR3 runs 12 residues. The CDR3 here is CASSQGGTEAFF. Here the CDR3 DNA reads TGTGCCAGCAGTCAAGGCGGCACTGAAGCTTTCTTT.

This clone has more than one count but fewer than ten. V and J are TRBV5-1 and TRBJ2-7; 11 bases map to TRBD2. Losses at the gene ends were 5 bases for V and 4 bases for J; bases not matched to a gene: 5. CDR3 length equals 14 residues. CDR1 is SGHRS and CDR2 is YFSETQ in the germline V gene. In nucleotides, the CDR3 is TGCGCCAGCAGGCCTACTAGCGGGGGTTACGAGCAGTACTTC. This translates into CASRPTSGGYEQYF.

The chain uses TRBV4-2 and TRBJ1-1; D perhaps matches TRBD1 (6 bases). V was trimmed by 5 bases and J by 3 bases, leaving 22 bases between them. Germline V gene sequence: CDR1 LGHNA, CDR2 YNFKEQ. CDR3 size: 17 residues. CDR3 sequence: CASSALRGGTGDTEAFF. In DNA form, the CDR3 reads TGTGCCAGCAGCGCACTTAGGGGGGGGACCGGGGACACTGAAGCTTTCTTT.

This clone was detected a few times. The chain employs TRBV5-6 and TRBJ2-7; a possible D gene is TRBD2 (6 bases). CDR1 and CDR2 from the germline V gene are SGHDT and YYEEEE. V was cut by 4 bases and J by 6 bases, with 23 bases left in between. CDR3 length equals 16 residues. The CDR3 DNA reads as TGTGCCAGCAGCCTGGGTCTGGGGACTGAACTGGCCGAGCAGTACTTC. It codes for CASSLGLGTELAEQYF.

This clone was seen more than once but under ten times. J is TRBJ2-1 and V is TRBV9, with 15 positions matching TRBD2. Germline-derived CDR1 and CDR2 are SGDLS and YYNGEE. The CDR3 extends over 17 amino acids. V dropped 3 bases and J dropped 3; count of bases not matched to a gene: 4. The CDR3 sequence is CASSEGLAGGLYNEQFF. In nucleotides, the CDR3 is TGTGCCAGCAGCGAGGGACTAGCGGGAGGTCTCTACAATGAGCAGTTCTTC.

The V call is TRBV2, the J call TRBJ2-6, with D maybe TRBD1 (6 bases). This CDR3 contains 15 residues. The germline V and J ends were trimmed by 5 bases and 0 bases, with 8 bases remaining between them. Germline loops: CDR1 SNHLY, CDR2 FYNNEI. This CDR3 reads CASSRQASGANVLTF. CDR3 DNA sequence: TGTGCCAGCAGTAGACAGGCCTCTGGGGCCAACGTCCTGACTTTC.

In its sample, this clone was seen once. This chain joins TRBV18 and TRBJ2-1, with unresolved D. Germline V gives CDR1 KGHSH, CDR2 LQKENI. This CDR3 has 14 residues. Deletions cut 6 bases from V and 3 bases from J, with 12 bases between. In DNA, the CDR3 is TGTGCCAGCTCCGAACTGGGCCTCTACAATGAGCAGTTCTTC. This translates into CASSELGLYNEQFF.

The genes are TRBV9 and TRBJ2-1; D possibly corresponds to TRBD2 (6 bases). V gave up 0 bases and J gave up 4 bases, with 17 bases separating them. Germline V gives CDR1 SGDLS, CDR2 YYNGEE. The CDR3 loop spans 17 amino acids. The CDR3 bases are TGTGCCAGCAGCGTAGGATCTTGGGGGGAGGCTTACAATGAGCAGTTCTTC. It yields the protein CASSVGSWGEAYNEQFF.

On this clone itself: A junction end diverges from the germline sequence, so it may reflect a read error. The chain carries TRBV6-5 and TRBJ1-3, with D possibly TRBD1 on 5 matching bases. This CDR3 comprises 16 residues. Germline loops: CDR1 MNHEY, CDR2 SVGAGI. This CDR3 is CASSYGFGGSGNAIYF. For the CDR3, the DNA is TGTGCCAGCAGTTATGGATTTGGGGGGTCTGGAAACGCCATATATTTT.

The V and J genes are TRBV19 and TRBJ2-1; 14 bases match TRBD2. The V gene's germline CDR1 is LNHDA and CDR2 SQIVND (reference sequence). J gave up 7 bases and V 4 bases, and 9 bases lay outside the gene matches. The CDR3 totals 17 residues. CDR3 amino acids: CASSTSPGLAGVNEQFF. The CDR3 DNA reads TGTGCCAGTAGTACCTCCCCGGGACTAGCGGGAGTAAATGAGCAGTTCTTC.